This record concerns one T cell receptor (beta chain) sequence. Its specificity is not known. This entry comes from a study of cytomegalovirus exposure and HLA in healthy donors. Study in general: The 600 to 800 first-cohort repertoires shared a platform with the 120 validation repertoires, as reported in a later analysis. General study results and limits: The authors enumerated 150 to 200 TCR beta chains as linked to cytomegalovirus. It was found in a later analysis that first-cohort TCR clusters tended to co-occur in the 100 to 150 validation repertoires. Most observed TCR sequences were rare, whereas some public TCRs were detected in many donors.

Assay: immunoSEQ multiplex PCR; the TCRdb copy retains only in-frame clones and omits some. The table includes roughly 100,000 clones, about 86% detected once. V was clipped by 3 bases and J by 4 bases; unmatched bases: 1. CDR3 length equals 13 residues. Germline V lookup: CDR1 SGHDT, CDR2 YYEEEE. This sequence joins TRBV5-6 and TRBJ1-5; 7 bases match TRBD1. The sequence came from a woman under 30 in good health and CMV-seropositive. Input material: PBMCs. As DNA, the CDR3 is TGTGCCAGCAGCTGGGACAGAAATCAGCCCCAGCATTTT. Protein product: CASSWDRNQPQHF.